This T cell receptor beta chain was profiled in a study of cytomegalovirus exposure and HLA in healthy donors. Remarks on this clone: Its matching antigen is unknown.

Overall study results and limits: Cytomegalovirus-associated status was assigned to approximately 160 TCR beta chains.

The length of the CDR3 is 15 residues. CDR1 and CDR2 (germline): SGHTA, FQGNSA. The V gene end was trimmed by 5 bases and the J gene end by 7 bases; junction bases not matched to a gene: 9. PCR used 60 Vbeta primers and 13 Jbeta primers. Data came from immunoSEQ multiplex PCR; TCRdb stores just in-frame clones and leaves some out. The sample shows 200,000 or so clones, 70% to 80% of them seen only once. Sequences were obtained from PBMCs. The receptor's source is a young woman in good health and CMV-seropositive. This chain connects TRBV7-2 to TRBJ1-1; 11 bases map to TRBD1. CDR3 in DNA: TGTGCCAGCAGCCCCCAGGGCGGGACAGGGGGTGAAGCTTTCTTT. Residues: CASSPQGGTGGEAFF.